These 9 T cell receptor beta chains were sequenced from one sample in a study of shared clonotypes between healthy human individuals. Naive CD8 cells comprised CD45RO-negative, CCR7-positively selected cells, excluding terminally differentiated effector memory CD45RA+ cells. Data came from immunoSEQ multiplex PCR; TCRdb stores just in-frame clones and leaves some out. The table shows hundreds of thousands of clones, with around 95% occurring only once. The material sequenced was naive CD8+ T cells sorted from blood. Receptors were obtained from a woman aged 25 to 39 in good health.

A single count supports this clone. V is TRBV30 and J is TRBJ2-1, with D unresolved. Trimming removed 0 bases from V and 0 bases from J, with 15 bases in between. Germline lookup yields CDR1 GTSNPN and CDR2 SVGIG (reference sequence). The CDR3 is made up of 17 amino acids. The CDR3 reads CAWSVLGAPSSYNEQFF. CDR3 in DNA: TGTGCCTGGAGTGTTCTTGGCGCACCGAGCTCCTACAATGAGCAGTTCTTC.

The genes are TRBV20-1 and TRBJ1-1, with no clear D. Per germline, CDR1 DFQATT and CDR2 SNEGSKA (reference sequence). This CDR3 is 10 amino acids long. V shed 0 bases and J shed 8 bases, with 4 bases lying between them. DNA for the CDR3: TGCAGTGCTAGAGATGGGGAAGCTTTCTTT. The encoded protein is CSARDGEAFF.

The chain links TRBV29-1 to TRBJ2-7; perhaps TRBD1 as D (5 bases). Germline loops: CDR1 SQVTM, CDR2 ANQGSEA. V was shortened by 4 bases and J by 4 bases, with 11 bases between the two germline ends. The CDR3 sequence is 12 residues long. CDR3 DNA: TGCAGCGTTGTAAGCAGGGAATACGAGCAGTACTTC. Translation: CSVVSREYEQYF.

The chain carries TRBV10-3 and TRBJ2-2, with 7 bases aligning to TRBD2. The J segment lost 5 bases and the V segment lost 3 bases, leaving 9 bases of the junction unmatched. CDR3 length equals 16 residues. Germline-derived CDR1 and CDR2 are ENHRY and SYGVKD. The CDR3 DNA is TGTGCCATCAGTGAATTAACTAGCGTCCGTACCGGGGAGCTGTTTTTT. Translated, it gives CAISELTSVRTGELFF.

This sequence joins TRBV5-6 and TRBJ1-1; D not resolved. V dropped 6 bases and J dropped 0 bases, with 15 bases sitting between them. Germline V gives CDR1 SGHDT, CDR2 YYEEEE. CDR3 length: 15 amino acids. The DNA for the CDR3 is TGTGCCAGCACCGGAAGGGCAGAAATGAACACTGAAGCTTTCTTT. This gives the protein CASTGRAEMNTEAFF.

Turning to this clone: Additional DNA sequences in this sample encode the identical CDR3. The chain links TRBV28 to TRBJ2-1; TRBD2 matches at 7 bases. Per germline, CDR1 MDHEN and CDR2 SYDVKM. Unmatched junction bases numbered 3, after V lost 1 base and J lost 0 bases. This CDR3 is built from 16 residues. CDR3 coding DNA: TGTGCCAGCAGTTTATTCGGCGGGAGCTCCTACAATGAGCAGTTCTTC. Its translation is CASSLFGGSSYNEQFF.

The chain employs TRBV6-1 and TRBJ2-7; 15 bases match TRBD2. The junction had 2 bases not matched to a gene; V was cut back by 8 bases and J by 0 bases. The CDR3 extends over 15 amino acids. CDR1 MNHNS and CDR2 SASEGT come from the germline V gene. CDR3: CASGTSGRPSYEQYF. CDR3 sequence (DNA): TGTGCCAGCGGGACTAGCGGGAGGCCCTCCTACGAGCAGTACTTC.

J is TRBJ2-7 and V is TRBV2, with D tentatively TRBD2 (5 bases). The CDR3 sequence is 15 residues long. V lost 3 bases and J lost 2, with 14 bases in between. In germline, CDR1 is SNHLY, CDR2 FYNNEI. CDR3 in DNA: TGTGCCAGCAGTGAGGGGTTTGGAGGTACCTACGAGCAGTACTTC. Protein: CASSEGFGGTYEQYF.

J is TRBJ2-3 and V is TRBV9; 10 bases agree with TRBD1. V lost 3 bases and J lost 4; bases outside the gene matches: 8. This CDR3 has 16 amino acids. Germline V lookup: CDR1 SGDLS, CDR2 YYNGEE. CDR3 sequence: CASSEPPGQGSDTQYF. Written as DNA, the CDR3 is TGTGCCAGCAGCGAGCCACCGGGACAGGGGTCAGATACGCAGTATTTT.